This TCR beta chain stems from a study of OX40 agonist ivuxolimab in advanced cancers. Study overall: Patients were dosed with the agonistic anti-OX40 (CD134) antibody ivuxolimab. At approximately 80% male, the cohort had a mean age of about 60 years, ranging from roughly 20 to 90.

At baseline, cycle 4 day 1, and cycle 7 day 1, blood was sampled. Sequenced by immunoSEQ multiplex PCR; TCRdb stores in-frame clones only, minus some. The sample carries roughly 81,000 clones, 85% to 95% recorded once. Per the germline V gene, CDR1 is ENHRY and CDR2 is SYGVKD. The germline V and J ends were trimmed by 2 bases and 0 bases, with 16 bases remaining between them. The CDR3 spans 17 residues. This chain uses TRBV10-3 with TRBJ1-2, with D hard to call. The input for sequencing was CD4+ or CD8+ T cells sorted from blood, taken in a trial of the OX40 agonist ivuxolimab. This receptor was identified in an adult with an advanced solid tumor such as melanoma, head and neck, liver or kidney cancer. CDR3 coding DNA: TGTGCCATCAGTGAGCGCCTGGTGGCAGTTACTAACTATGGCTACACCTTC. It is translated as CAISERLVAVTNYGYTF.